The rows below give T cell receptor beta chains drawn from one sample of a study of beta chain features in type 1 diabetes. Assay used: immunoSEQ multiplex PCR; TCRdb lists only in-frame clones, some missing. This table holds 400,000 or so clones, over 9% found once. Sequencing was carried out using central memory CD4+ T cells from blood. These receptors all stem from a man aged 25 to 45 with type 1 diabetes. Each CDR3 is given with its conserved first and last residue. A D gene is named only where the DNA matches it firmly. Size values are once, few and many counts, or a class for expanded clones, and some rows have none.

V gene	D gene	clone size	J gene	CDR3 DNA	CDR3 protein
TRBV7-6	-	few	TRBJ2-7	TGTGCCAGCAGCTTAGGGGGGTCCATAACCTACGAGCAGTACTTC	CASSLGGSITYEQYF
TRBV11-2	TRBD2	-	TRBJ2-7	TGTGCCAGCAGCTTACCACCGGGACTAGCTCCAACCTACGAGCAGTACTTC	CASSLPPGLAPTYEQYF
TRBV6-6	TRBD2	-	TRBJ2-7	TGTGCCAGCAGTCCGGGACTAGCGGGTTTCACGTACTTC	CASSPGLAGFTYF
TRBV30	-	-	TRBJ1-5	TGTGCCTGGGGGGTTCAGGCTGCTGGCAATCAGCCCCAGCATTTT	CAWGVQAAGNQPQHF
TRBV6-6	-	-	TRBJ2-7	TGTGCCAGCAGCAGGGCGGTGGACCCCTCCTACGAGCAGTACTTC	CASSRAVDPSYEQYF
TRBV7-9	-	few	TRBJ2-3	TGTGCCAGCAGCCATACCCTAGCGCATACAGATACGCAGTATTTT	CASSHTLAHTDTQYF
TRBV7-8	TRBD1	-	TRBJ2-7	TGTGCCAGCAGCTTAGCGCGGACAGGGATCGTCTACGAGCAGTACTTC	CASSLARTGIVYEQYF
TRBV7-2	TRBD1	few	TRBJ2-7	TGTGCCAGCAGCCCCCGGACAGGGGCCTTGCTCGAGCAGTACTTC	CASSPRTGALLEQYF
TRBV28	-	few	TRBJ2-3	TGTGCCAGCAGTTTATTTGCAGATACGCAGTATTTT	CASSLFADTQYF
TRBV19	-	-	TRBJ1-1	TGTGCCAGTAGTATAGAGGACACGCGAGGCACTGAAGCTTTCTTT	CASSIEDTRGTEAFF
TRBV5-1	TRBD2	few	TRBJ2-2	TGCGCCAGCAGCTTTCGGGAGGCCGGGGAGCTGTTTTTT	CASSFREAGELFF
TRBV9	TRBD2	once	TRBJ2-7	TGTGCCAGCAGCGTAGGCCTAGGGGCTAGCGGGAGCGAGCAGTACTTC	CASSVGLGASGSEQYF
TRBV5-1	TRBD1	-	TRBJ1-1	TGCGCCAGCAGCTCACAGGGGGAAGGGACTGAAGCTTTCTTT	CASSSQGEGTEAFF
TRBV25-1	-	few	TRBJ2-2	TGTGCCAGCAGTGAACCGGGACGTCTGTCCGGGGAGCTGTTTTTT	CASSEPGRLSGELFF
TRBV4-3	TRBD2	few	TRBJ2-1	TGCGCCAGCAGCCAAGAAGCACTAGCGGGAGAAGATGAGCAGTTCTTC	CASSQEALAGEDEQFF
TRBV6-5	-	-	TRBJ2-7	TGTGCCAACGCCGTCCACGGTCCCTACGAGCAGTACTTC	CANAVHGPYEQYF
TRBV11-2	TRBD2	few	TRBJ2-1	TGTGCCAGCAGCCCCTCCCCCGGGACTAGCGGGAGAACTGAGCAGTTCTTC	CASSPSPGTSGRTEQFF
TRBV2	TRBD1	-	TRBJ1-5	TGTGCCAGCACGGGTCGACAGGGGGCTGGCAATCAGCCCCAGCATTTT	CASTGRQGAGNQPQHF
TRBV5-6	TRBD2	-	TRBJ2-1	TGTGCCAGCAGCTTGGACCCAGCGGGGTACAATGAGCAGTTCTTC	CASSLDPAGYNEQFF
TRBV29-1	-	-	TRBJ2-7	TGCAGCGTTGGATCCTACGAGCAGTACTTC	CSVGSYEQYF
TRBV7-6	-	-	TRBJ1-4	TGTGCCAGCAGCGCACGGGGCCAGGGTGGGACAACTAATGAAAAACTGTTTTTT	CASSARGQGGTTNEKLFF
TRBV28	TRBD1	-	TRBJ1-2	TGTGCCAGCACCACCCCTGGTACAGGGGATGGAAGGTATGGCTACACCTTC	CASTTPGTGDGRYGYTF
TRBV7-9	-	many	TRBJ2-7	TGTGCCGGGGGATCAGGCAGGTCCTACGAGCAGTACTTC	CAGGSGRSYEQYF
TRBV7-6	TRBD2	few	TRBJ2-3	TGTGCCAGCAGCTTAGAAGTTTCGGCGGGGGACCTGACAGATACGCAGTATTTT	CASSLEVSAGDLTDTQYF
TRBV28	-	many	TRBJ2-1	TGTGCCAGCAGTCCACTCCTGGGACGCAGCCAGTTCTTC	CASSPLLGRSQFF
TRBV7-2	-	few	TRBJ2-6	TGTGCCAGCAGCTTAGGCTACTCTGGGGCCAACGTCCTGACTTTC	CASSLGYSGANVLTF